Below, 26 T cell receptor beta chains from the same sample are listed, as sequenced in a study of T cell changes during pregnancy in multiple sclerosis. TCRdb keeps only in-frame clones here, not all; method: immunoSEQ multiplex PCR. The sample includes tens of thousands of clones, about nine tenths of them seen just once. This specimen was CD4+ T cells from peripheral blood mononuclear cells, taken in the first trimester of pregnancy. The receptors were gathered from a female donor with multiple sclerosis, enrolled in a pregnancy study.

The chain has TRBV15 and TRBJ2-6; D perhaps matches TRBD1 (5 bases). This CDR3 is 17 amino acids long. From germline, CDR1 is LNHNV and CDR2 YYDKDF (reference sequence). The V end was cut by 3 bases, the J end by 0 bases, with 12 bases between. The CDR3 bases are TGTGCCACCAGCAGGAGAATAGGGGTCTCTGGGGCCAACGTCCTGACTTTC. It yields the protein CATSRRIGVSGANVLTF.

This clone has just a few counts. This chain links TRBV9 with TRBJ2-3; 7 bases align to TRBD2. Germline V gene data show CDR1 as SGDLS and CDR2 as YYNGEE. This CDR3 has 15 amino acids. V shed 0 bases and J 3 bases; nucleotides not matched to a gene: 4. Here the CDR3 DNA reads TGTGCCAGCAGCGTAGGTAGCGGGCCAACAGATACGCAGTATTTT. This gives the protein CASSVGSGPTDTQYF.

V is TRBV5-4 and J is TRBJ1-2; maybe TRBD1 (6 bases). The V and J ends lost 1 base and 8 bases respectively, with 12 bases between them. The CDR3 sequence is 13 residues long. Per germline, CDR1 SGHNT and CDR2 YYREEE (reference sequence). For the CDR3, the DNA is TGTGCCAGCAGCTTGCCAGGGGTGAGAGGCTACACCTTC. It is translated as CASSLPGVRGYTF.

The chain uses TRBV6-5 and TRBJ1-4; 9 bases are a match to TRBD1. Germline V lookup: CDR1 MNHEY, CDR2 SVGAGI. The CDR3 has 14 residues. The J segment lost 7 bases and the V segment lost 2 bases, leaving 2 bases of the junction unmatched. CDR3: CASSYNRGREKLFF. In DNA, the CDR3 is TGTGCCAGCAGTTACAACAGGGGGCGTGAAAAACTGTTTTTT.

The CDR3 DNA follows: TGTGCCAGCAGCGTAGGGCCTGAGCGGGAGGGTTCCTACAATGAGCAGTTCTTC. Translated: CASSVGPEREGSYNEQFF. The chain is built from TRBV9 and TRBJ2-1, with 10 bases that match TRBD2. The CDR3 loop spans 18 amino acids. V lost 0 bases to trimming and J lost 1 base; unmatched junction nucleotides: 7. CDR1 and CDR2 (germline): SGDLS, YYNGEE.

CDR3 sequence reads: CASSRGANQPQHF. The CDR3 nucleotides read TGTGCCAGCAGTCGGGGGGCCAATCAGCCCCAGCATTTT. V gene TRBV28 combines with J gene TRBJ1-5, with D possibly being TRBD1 (6 bases). V lost 5 bases to trimming and J lost 3 bases, with 8 bases between them. The CDR3 consists of 13 residues. Germline CDR1 and CDR2: MDHEN and SYDVKM.

The J gene is TRBJ2-3, the V gene TRBV2; TRBD1 is a possible D gene (6 bases). The CDR3 totals 13 residues. Germline CDR1 reads SNHLY; CDR2 reads FYNNEI. V lost 7 bases and J lost 3, with 11 bases in between. The CDR3 region has the DNA TGTGCCAGCACGAACAGGGTTACAGATACGCAGTATTTT. Translation gives CASTNRVTDTQYF. Combining the CDR3 with reference TRBV2 and TRBJ2-3 gives the whole variable domain EPEVTQTPSHQVTQMGQEVILRCVPISNHLYFYWYRQILGQKVEFLVSFYNNEISEKSEIFDDQFSVERPDGSNFTLKIRSTKLEDSAMYFCASTNRVTDTQYFGPGTRLTVL.

A remark on this clone: Other DNA sequences of this sample code for an identical CDR3. J is TRBJ2-3 and V is TRBV10-3; D gene unclear. From germline, CDR1 is ENHRY and CDR2 SYGVKD. CDR3 size: 12 residues. Trimming shortened V by 4 bases and J by 2 bases, and 4 bases separated the two germline ends. The CDR3 sequence is CAISGATDTQYF. Written as DNA, the CDR3 is TGTGCCATCAGTGGAGCCACAGATACGCAGTATTTT.

This chain joins TRBV14 and TRBJ2-1, with no clear D. This CDR3 is built from 15 residues. The germline gives CDR1 SGHDN, CDR2 FVKESK. The ends were cut back, 0 bases at V and 9 bases at J, with 15 bases in the middle. The CDR3 loop is CASSQDPAGLGEQFF. CDR3 nucleotides: TGTGCCAGCAGCCAAGACCCCGCAGGTTTGGGTGAGCAGTTCTTC.

The genes are TRBV14 and TRBJ2-5; D unclear. Germline V CDR1 and CDR2: SGHDN, FVKESK. The CDR3 is 14 residues long. V was pared by 2 bases and J by 3 bases, with 10 bases between. CDR3 protein: CASSQYRLEETQYF. The CDR3 coding sequence is TGTGCCAGCAGCCAATATCGTTTAGAAGAGACCCAGTACTTC.

The rearrangement joins TRBV9 to TRBJ2-1, with D maybe TRBD2 (6 bases). Between the trimmed V and J ends, which lost 4 bases and 0 bases, there was a span of 14 bases. The germline gives CDR1 SGDLS, CDR2 YYNGEE. This CDR3 is built from 16 residues. Here the CDR3 reads CASSLQAGRSYNEQFF. For the CDR3, the DNA is TGTGCCAGCAGCCTTCAAGCGGGTCGCTCCTACAATGAGCAGTTCTTC. The full variable domain, completed using reference TRBV9 and TRBJ2-1, is DSGVTQTPKHLITATGQRVTLRCSPRSGDLSVYWYQQSLDQGLQFLIQYYNGEERAKGNILERFSAQQFPDLHSELNLSSLELGDSALYFCASSLQAGRSYNEQFFGPGTRLTVL.

This clone was seen just once. This chain connects TRBV5-1 to TRBJ2-7; 7 bases line up with TRBD2. V shed 4 bases and J 5 bases; nucleotides not matched to a gene: 6. CDR1 SGHRS and CDR2 YFSETQ come from the germline V gene. This CDR3 region has 13 residues. For the CDR3, the DNA is TGCGCCAGCAGCCCTCGGGGGGTGGACGAGCAGTACTTC. Protein product: CASSPRGVDEQYF.

This sequence joins TRBV11-3 and TRBJ2-2; 7 bases map to TRBD1. CDR3 size: 16 residues. V dropped 7 bases and J dropped 2; count of bases not matched to a gene: 10. Germline CDR1 and CDR2: SGHNT and YENEEA. CDR3 nucleotide sequence: TGTGCCAGCAACACTTGGGCAGGGGGTAACACCGGGGAGCTGTTTTTT. Its translation: CASNTWAGGNTGELFF.

This chain uses TRBV9 with TRBJ2-2; 8 bases align to TRBD2. CDR1 is SGDLS, CDR2 YYNGEE, per germline. The CDR3 has 16 amino acids. V gave up 0 bases and J gave up 4 bases; unmatched junction bases: 5. This CDR3 reads CASSVGASGSTGELFF. DNA of the CDR3: TGTGCCAGCAGCGTAGGTGCTAGCGGGTCCACCGGGGAGCTGTTTTTT. Full variable domain (rest looked up from reference TRBV9 and TRBJ2-2): DSGVTQTPKHLITATGQRVTLRCSPRSGDLSVYWYQQSLDQGLQFLIQYYNGEERAKGNILERFSAQQFPDLHSELNLSSLELGDSALYFCASSVGASGSTGELFFGEGSRLTVL.

The chain links TRBV7-6 to TRBJ1-3; D remains unclear. V lost 1 base, J lost 0 bases, and 10 bases lay in between. The germline gives CDR1 SGHVS, CDR2 FNYEAQ. The CDR3 spans 16 residues. The CDR3 nucleotides are TGTGCCAGCAGCTTAGACAGCTTCATCTCTGGAAACACCATATATTTT. Translating it yields CASSLDSFISGNTIYF.

The genes are TRBV27 and TRBJ1-5; 7 bases are a match to TRBD1. Trimming took 5 bases from V and 7 from J; bases not matched to a gene: 8. Germline V gives CDR1 MNHEY, CDR2 SMNVEV (reference sequence). CDR3 length equals 14 residues. For the CDR3, the DNA is TGTGCCAGCAGTGGGATGGCAGGGGGACAGCCCCAGCATTTT. As protein: CASSGMAGGQPQHF.

The CDR3 reads CASSPGWTVYGYTF. In DNA form, the CDR3 reads TGTGCCAGTAGCCCGGGGTGGACAGTCTATGGCTACACCTTC. The J gene is TRBJ1-2, the V gene TRBV19; possibly TRBD1 for D (6 bases). Germline assignment: CDR1 LNHDA and CDR2 SQIVND (reference sequence). The CDR3 is 14 residues long. Trimming pared 6 bases from V and 4 bases from J, leaving 15 bases between.

This rearrangement joins TRBV11-2 to TRBJ2-2, with a possible D match to TRBD2 (6 bases). The germline gives CDR1 SGHAT, CDR2 FQNNGV. Trimming stripped 3 bases from V and 7 bases from J, with 24 bases between. The CDR3 is made up of 18 amino acids. CDR3: CASSFSYWRGKTGGELFF. DNA of the CDR3: TGTGCCAGCAGCTTCTCCTACTGGCGCGGGAAAACGGGCGGGGAGCTGTTTTTT.

This sequence joins TRBV5-6 and TRBJ2-1; the match to TRBD1 covers 9 bases. The CDR3 contains 14 residues. Germline V lookup: CDR1 SGHDT, CDR2 YYEEEE. Trimming took 1 base from V and 8 from J; bases not matched to a gene: 4. The CDR3 loop is CASSLYRGPDEQFF. CDR3 DNA sequence: TGTGCCAGCAGCTTGTACAGGGGGCCCGATGAGCAGTTCTTC.

This clone is a singleton in its sample. CDR3 residues: CASSLAFSGSHEQYF. CDR3 bases: TGTGCCAGCAGCTTAGCGTTTTCGGGGTCCCACGAGCAGTACTTC. The J gene is TRBJ2-7, the V gene TRBV7-2, with a weak D call TRBD2 (5 bases). Trimming removed 0 bases at V and 5 bases at J, with 14 bases between. The CDR3 length is 15 residues. Germline CDR1 is SGHTA and CDR2 is FQGNSA.

This clone has more than one count but fewer than ten. The rearrangement links TRBV2 to TRBJ2-3; TRBD2 is a possible D gene (6 bases). CDR1 is SNHLY and CDR2 is FYNNEI in the germline V gene. This CDR3 is 13 amino acids long. The CDR3 loop is CARTGAGTDTQYF. The CDR3 region has the DNA TGTGCGCGGACGGGAGCTGGCACAGATACGCAGTATTTT.

V usage is TRBV5-1 and J usage is TRBJ2-3; TRBD1 is a possible D gene (5 bases). The germline CDR1 and CDR2 sequences are SGHRS and YFSETQ. V lost 1 base to trimming and J lost 4 bases, with 10 bases between them. This CDR3 is built from 14 residues. CDR3 amino acids: CASSLPAGSDTQYF. The CDR3 DNA follows: TGCGCCAGCAGCTTGCCGGCAGGGTCAGATACGCAGTATTTT.

The chain joins TRBV4-3 to TRBJ1-2; D is perhaps TRBD1 (5 bases). The germline gives CDR1 LGHNA, CDR2 YSLEER. The CDR3 contains 14 residues. Between the trimmed V and J ends, which lost 4 bases and 1 base, there was a span of 10 bases. CDR3 region: CASSPRQNNYGYTF. DNA for the CDR3: TGCGCCAGCAGCCCCCGACAGAATAACTATGGCTACACCTTC.

V is TRBV7-9 and J is TRBJ1-5, with D tentatively TRBD1 (6 bases). Germline V gene sequence: CDR1 SEHNR, CDR2 FQNEAQ (reference sequence). V was cut by 5 bases and J by 4 bases, with 9 bases left in between. CDR3 length equals 13 residues. CDR3 DNA: TGTGCCAGCAGCACAGGGTGGAATCAGCCCCAGCATTTT. Translating it yields CASSTGWNQPQHF.

V is TRBV5-1 and J is TRBJ2-7, with 11 bases that match TRBD2. With V trimmed by 0 bases and J by 5 bases, 4 bases remained unmatched. Per the germline V gene, CDR1 is SGHRS and CDR2 is YFSETQ. The CDR3 is 15 amino acids. The CDR3 DNA reads TGCGCCAGCAGCTTGGCTGCTAGCGGGAGGAACGAGCAGTACTTC. As protein: CASSLAASGRNEQYF.

The chain employs TRBV2 and TRBJ2-1; maybe TRBD2 (5 bases). The CDR3 has 16 residues. Trimming removed 0 bases from V and 2 bases from J, with 11 bases in between. In germline, CDR1 is SNHLY, CDR2 FYNNEI. Here the CDR3 reads CASSEARGLAYNEQFF. The CDR3 region has the DNA TGTGCCAGCAGTGAAGCGAGAGGGCTAGCCTACAATGAGCAGTTCTTC.